Listed below are T cell receptor beta chains from one sample, sequenced in a study of blood T cell repertoires in COVID-19. The protocol was immunoSEQ multiplex PCR, while the TCRdb copy is restricted to in-frame clones and leaves out a portion. The top ten clones hold about 8% of a sample with fewer than 250,000 clones, about 81% of them seen once. The sequenced material came from peripheral blood. Receptors originate from a woman aged 55-70 years with COVID-19, enrolled during active disease. CDR3s include the opening cysteine and the closing phenylalanine or tryptophan. A D gene is named only where the DNA matches it firmly. Rows may omit the clone size; those that give it use once, few, many or a size class.

D: NA; size: NA; length: 12; V: TRBV25-1; J: TRBJ1-2; DNA: TGTGCCAGCCGCCGAGGGGAGGGCGGCTACACCTTC; CDR3: CASRRGEGGYTF
D: NA; size: NA; length: 15; V: TRBV6-5; J: TRBJ1-6; DNA: TGTGCCAGCAGTACGGCGGGGGGGAATAGTTCACCCCTCCACTTT; CDR3: CASSTAGGNSSPLHF
D: NA; size: NA; length: 14; V: TRBV5-4; J: TRBJ1-2; DNA: TGTGCCAGCAGCTTGGGTACTGGAGGGGCTGGCTACACCTTC; CDR3: CASSLGTGGAGYTF
D: TRBD2; size: NA; length: 14; V: TRBV11-2; J: TRBJ2-7; DNA: TGTGCCAGCAGCCCCTCGGGACTAATCTACGAGCAGTACTTC; CDR3: CASSPSGLIYEQYF
D: NA; size: NA; length: 14; V: TRBV19; J: TRBJ2-3; DNA: TGTGCCAGTAGTCCGGCGCGGAGCACAGATACGCAGTATTTT; CDR3: CASSPARSTDTQYF
D: TRBD1; size: NA; length: 14; V: TRBV19; J: TRBJ2-1; DNA: TGTGCCAGTAGGGGGACAGGTCTCGACAATGAGCAGTTCTTC; CDR3: CASRGTGLDNEQFF
D: TRBD1; size: NA; length: 12; V: TRBV2; J: TRBJ1-1; DNA: TGTGCCAGCAGGGACAGGGGAACTGAAGCTTTCTTT; CDR3: CASRDRGTEAFF
D: NA; size: NA; length: 13; V: TRBV27; J: TRBJ1-5; DNA: TGTGCCAGCAGTTTATTTGCGTGGCAGCCCCAGCATTTT; CDR3: CASSLFAWQPQHF
D: TRBD1; size: NA; length: 15; V: TRBV5-1; J: TRBJ1-2; DNA: TGCGCCAGCAGCTTGTCGACAGGGAGCCACGATGGCTACACCTTC; CDR3: CASSLSTGSHDGYTF
D: TRBD1; size: NA; length: 14; V: TRBV11-2; J: TRBJ2-1; DNA: TGTGCCAGCAGCCTCGACAGGGTCGACAATGAGCAGTTCTTC; CDR3: CASSLDRVDNEQFF
D: TRBD2; size: NA; length: 15; V: TRBV11-2; J: TRBJ2-3; DNA: TGTGCCAGCAGCCCCGGACTAGCGAGCACAGATACGCAGTATTTT; CDR3: CASSPGLASTDTQYF
D: TRBD2; size: once; length: 15; V: TRBV5-4; J: TRBJ2-5; DNA: TGTGCCAGCAGCCTCCTGACAGACGGGGGGGAGACCCAGTACTTC; CDR3: CASSLLTDGGETQYF